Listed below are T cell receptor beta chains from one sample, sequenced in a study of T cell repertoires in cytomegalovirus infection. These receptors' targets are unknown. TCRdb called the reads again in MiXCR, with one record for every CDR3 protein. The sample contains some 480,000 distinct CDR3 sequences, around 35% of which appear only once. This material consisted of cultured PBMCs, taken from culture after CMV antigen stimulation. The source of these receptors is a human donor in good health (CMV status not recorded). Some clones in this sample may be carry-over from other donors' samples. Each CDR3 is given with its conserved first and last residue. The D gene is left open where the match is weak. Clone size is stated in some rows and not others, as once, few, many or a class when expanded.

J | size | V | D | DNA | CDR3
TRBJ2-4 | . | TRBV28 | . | TGTGCCAGCACCTACAGTGTACTAGCCAAAAACATTCAGTACTTC | CASTYSVLAKNIQYF
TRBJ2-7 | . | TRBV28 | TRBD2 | TGTGCCAGCAGTTTAGGGACGGCTAGCGGGAGCTCCTACGAGCAGTACTTC | CASSLGTASGSSYEQYF
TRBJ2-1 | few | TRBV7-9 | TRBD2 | TGTGCCAGCAGCTCATGGACTAGCAATAATGAGCAGTTCTTC | CASSSWTSNNEQFF
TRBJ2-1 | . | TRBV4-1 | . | TGCGCCAGCAGCCATGTCCTTGTGTCCAATGAGCAGTTCTTC | CASSHVLVSNEQFF
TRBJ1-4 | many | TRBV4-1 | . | TGCGCCAGCAGCCAGGGGAATGCGAAACTGTTTTTT | CASSQGNAKLFF
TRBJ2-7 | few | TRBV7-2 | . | TGTGCCAGCAGCTTCCACCAAATTTCCTACGAGCAGTACTTC | CASSFHQISYEQYF
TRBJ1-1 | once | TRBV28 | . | TGTGCCAGCACCCCGGGGCGGCATATGAACACTGAAGCTTTCTTT | CASTPGRHMNTEAFF
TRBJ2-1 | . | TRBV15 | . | TGTGCCACCAGCAGAGAGACAATGTACAATGAGCAGTTCTTC | CATSRETMYNEQFF
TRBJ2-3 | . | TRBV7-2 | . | TGTGCCAGCAGCTTAGAGGTCCGGGGCTCAGATACGCAGTATTTT | CASSLEVRGSDTQYF
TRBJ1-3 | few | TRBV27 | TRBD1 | TGTGCCAGCAGTTTAGGGCAGGGGGTTGGAAACACCATATATTTT | CASSLGQGVGNTIYF
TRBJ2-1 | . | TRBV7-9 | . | TGTGCCAGCAGCCCTCGCCAGGAATTCCTTCTAGCGACCGACAATGAGCAGTTCTTC | CASSPRQEFLLATDNEQFF
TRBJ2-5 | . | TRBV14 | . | TGTGCCAGCAGCCAAGATGGGGTAGAAGGAGAGACCCAGTACTTC | CASSQDGVEGETQYF
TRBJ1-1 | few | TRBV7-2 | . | TGTGCCAGCAGACGAGGTCGGGACGAGGCTTTCTTT | CASRRGRDEAFF
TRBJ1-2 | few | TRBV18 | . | TGTGCCAGCTCACTGGACAAGTCCTATGGCTACACCTTC | CASSLDKSYGYTF
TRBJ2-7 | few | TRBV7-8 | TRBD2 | TGTGCCAGCAGCTTAGGGACGGGGACTACCTACGAGCAGTACTTC | CASSLGTGTTYEQYF
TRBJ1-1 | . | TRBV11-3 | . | TGTGCCAGCAGCTACAAAGGGGGCACTGAAGCTTTCTTT | CASSYKGGTEAFF
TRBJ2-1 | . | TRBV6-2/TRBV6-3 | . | TGTGCCAGCAGTTACCCTCTGGCCCGAGCTGGGAGCAGTGACAATGAGCAGTTCTTC | CASSYPLARAGSSDNEQFF
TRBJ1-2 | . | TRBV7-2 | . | TGTGCCAGCAGCTTAGCCCCGGGCCATGAATATGGCTACACCTTC | CASSLAPGHEYGYTF
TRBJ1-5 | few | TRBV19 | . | TGTGCCAGTAGTCCCATCAGGGTAGGCAATCAGCCCCAGCATTTT | CASSPIRVGNQPQHF
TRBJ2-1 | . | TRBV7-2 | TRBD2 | TGTGCCAGCAGCCCAAGATCAGGAAGACTAGCGGGAGGATACAATGAGCAGTTCTTC | CASSPRSGRLAGGYNEQFF
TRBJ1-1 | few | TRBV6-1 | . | TGTGCCAGCAGTGAAGCTGGGCCGGGGAACACTGAAGCTTTCTTT | CASSEAGPGNTEAFF
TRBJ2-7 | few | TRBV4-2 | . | TGTGCCAGCAGCCAAGGGGCCGAGGACTACGAGCAGTACTTC | CASSQGAEDYEQYF
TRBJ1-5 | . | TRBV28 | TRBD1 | TGTGCCAGCAGTACCTCAGGGGGCAGATATCAGCCCCAGCATTTT | CASSTSGGRYQPQHF
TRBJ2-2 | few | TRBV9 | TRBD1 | TGTGCCAGCAGCGCTACAGGGGCGAGCACCGGGGAGCTGTTTTTT | CASSATGASTGELFF
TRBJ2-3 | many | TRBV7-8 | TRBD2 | TGTGCCAGCAGGCTAGCGGCTAGCACAGATACGCAGTATTTT | CASRLAASTDTQYF
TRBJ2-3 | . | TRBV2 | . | TGTGCCAGCAGTGATGCAGGACGAGAAGTTACTAGCACAGATACGCAGTATTTT | CASSDAGREVTSTDTQYF
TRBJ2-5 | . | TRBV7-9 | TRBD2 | TGTGCCAGCAGCTCTAGCGGGAGGGCGGAGACCCAGTACTTC | CASSSSGRAETQYF
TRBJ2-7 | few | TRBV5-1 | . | TGCGCCAGCAGCCCGTTGCCCTCCTCCTACGAGCAGTACTTC | CASSPLPSSYEQYF
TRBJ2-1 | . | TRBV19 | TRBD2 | TGTGCCAGTAACCCGGGACTAGCGGGAGTGAATGAGCAGTTCTTC | CASNPGLAGVNEQFF
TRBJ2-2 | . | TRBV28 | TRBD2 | TGTGCCAGCAGTTTAGGGATGGGCTGGCGGGAGTGGGGAACCGGGGAGCTGTTTTTT | CASSLGMGWREWGTGELFF
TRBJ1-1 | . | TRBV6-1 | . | TGTGCCAGCAGTGAACGGGCGGTTCCTGAAGCTTTCTTT | CASSERAVPEAFF